This TCR beta chain is from a study of T-cell memory formation after mild COVID-19. TCRdb redid the calling of the 5' RACE reads with MiXCR, one entry per CDR3 protein. This table holds 200,000 to 250,000 distinct CDR3 sequences, approximately 9% found once. CDR3 length: 14 residues. Germline values: CDR1 DFQATT, CDR2 SNEGSKA (reference sequence). The V gene lost 6 bases and the J gene lost 5 bases, with 17 bases spanning the gap. The sequenced sample consisted of PBMCs or a T cell subset sorted from them (not recorded which). This chain connects TRBV20-1 to TRBJ1-5; D is possibly TRBD1 (5 bases). This TCR derives from a man between 18 and 29 years old who had mild COVID-19 (a few samples of this study predate the infection). Cell type and time point are not known. The CDR3 region is CSAPKNDRYQPQHF. The CDR3 DNA sequence: TGCAGTGCCCCAAAAAACGACAGATATCAGCCCCAGCATTTT.